The next 10 T cell receptor beta chains were all read from a single sample in a study of cytomegalovirus exposure and HLA in healthy donors. PCR primers comprised 60 Vbeta and 13 Jbeta primers. Generated by immunoSEQ multiplex PCR, the TCRdb table keeps only in-frame clones and is missing some. The sample contains about 110,000 clones, 75% to 85% of which appear only once. The sample was PBMCs. The receptors were gathered from a man aged 25 to 45 in good health and CMV-seronegative.

This chain joins TRBV11-3 and TRBJ1-3; D gene ambiguous. Looked up from germline, CDR1 is SGHNT and CDR2 is YENEEA. The V gene lost 4 bases and the J gene lost 0 bases, with 7 bases spanning the gap. The CDR3 covers 14 residues. The CDR3 sequence: CASSSEGSGNTIYF. The CDR3 nucleotides read TGTGCCAGCAGCTCGGAGGGCTCTGGAAACACCATATATTTT.

This clone was observed a few times. Other DNA sequences in this sample translate to the same CDR3. V and J are TRBV7-7 and TRBJ2-5; 12 positions agree with TRBD2. The germline CDR1 and CDR2 sequences are SSHAT and FNYEAQ (reference sequence). The CDR3 totals 15 residues. The junction had 0 bases not matched to a gene; V was cut back by 1 base and J by 3 bases. The CDR3 DNA sequence: TGTGCCAGCAGCTTAGGACTAGCGGGGGAAGAGACCCAGTACTTC. The encoded protein is CASSLGLAGEETQYF. The full variable domain, completed using reference TRBV7-7 and TRBJ2-5, is GAGVSQSPRYKVTKRGQDVTLRCDPISSHATLYWYQQALGQGPEFLTYFNYEAQPDKSGLPSDRFSAERPEGSISTLTIQRTEQRDSAMYRCASSLGLAGEETQYFGPGTRLLVL.

The rearrangement uses TRBV7-9 and TRBJ1-1; D uncertain. This CDR3 comprises 14 residues. Germline-derived CDR1 and CDR2 are SEHNR and FQNEAQ (reference sequence). With 1 base removed from V and 4 bases from J, the gap between germline ends came to 10 bases. Written as DNA, the CDR3 is TGTGCCAGCAGCTTAGTTCCTCCGGGCACTGAAGCTTTCTTT. It yields the protein CASSLVPPGTEAFF.

This clone appeared a single time. This rearrangement joins TRBV28 to TRBJ2-7; 14 bases are a match to TRBD2. The CDR3 contains 16 residues. Germline V gives CDR1 MDHEN, CDR2 SYDVKM. V dropped 5 bases and J dropped 4; count of bases not matched to a gene: 7. The CDR3 DNA reads TGTGCCAGCAGTACCTCCGGGACTAGCGGGAGTTACGAGCAGTACTTC. Amino acids: CASSTSGTSGSYEQYF.

Note on this clone: At one of its ends the junction is not consistent with the germline gene, which may arise from a read error. The chain carries TRBV5-5 and TRBJ1-5; D is perhaps TRBD1 (6 bases). The CDR3 runs to 15 residues. Germline V gene sequence: CDR1 SGHKS, CDR2 YYEKEE (reference sequence). CDR3 residues: CASSLVSQGNQPQHF. CDR3 DNA: TGTGCCAGCAGCTTGGTTTCACAGGGCAACCAGCCCCAGCATTTT.

In its sample, this clone was seen a few times. The rearrangement joins TRBV11-2 to TRBJ2-7; perhaps TRBD2 as D (7 bases). The germline V gene has CDR1 SGHAT and CDR2 FQNNGV. Trimming cost V 4 bases and J 4 bases, with 14 bases left between them. The CDR3 spans 14 residues. CDR3 loop: CASSSVQGGYEQYF. In DNA, the CDR3 is TGTGCCAGCAGCTCCGTACAGGGAGGGTACGAGCAGTACTTC.

The V call is TRBV5-6, the J call TRBJ2-3, with TRBD1 as a possible D gene (5 bases). This CDR3 has 17 amino acids. V lost 1 base to trimming and J lost 6 bases, with 21 bases between them. CDR1 and CDR2 from the germline V gene are SGHDT and YYEEEE. The CDR3, as DNA: TGTGCCAGCAGCTTGAGGGGTTCCGCGGACCCCAGGGATACGCAGTATTTT. It encodes CASSLRGSADPRDTQYF.

V gene TRBV6-6 combines with J gene TRBJ2-2, with 7 positions matching TRBD2. V gave up 2 bases and J gave up 5 bases; unmatched junction bases: 8. The CDR3 extends over 16 amino acids. CDR1 MNHNY and CDR2 SVGAGI come from the germline V gene (reference sequence). Written as DNA, the CDR3 is TGTGCCAGCAGTTACGGGAGGGAAGCCTTTACCGGGGAGCTGTTTTTT. This encodes CASSYGREAFTGELFF.

The rearrangement joins TRBV11-2 to TRBJ1-3, with 8 bases aligning to TRBD1. In germline, CDR1 is SGHAT, CDR2 FQNNGV. CDR3 length: 15 amino acids. V lost 2 bases to trimming and J lost 8 bases; unmatched junction nucleotides: 8. CDR3 in amino acids: CASSLSSRGQDTIYF. The CDR3 nucleotides are TGTGCCAGCAGCTTAAGTTCCAGGGGGCAGGACACCATATATTTT.

J is TRBJ2-5 and V is TRBV5-1, with 10 bases identical to TRBD1. The V gene end was trimmed by 0 bases and the J gene end by 3 bases; junction bases not matched to a gene: 8. The CDR3 covers 17 residues. Germline loops: CDR1 SGHRS, CDR2 YFSETQ. This CDR3 reads CASSLAMLTGGKETQYF. In nucleotides, the CDR3 is TGCGCCAGCAGCTTGGCCATGCTGACAGGGGGCAAAGAGACCCAGTACTTC.